This passage covers 9 T cell receptor beta chains from one sample sequenced in a study of blood T cells in healthy people across ages. Sample-barcoded 5' priming and a J-beta primer mix drove a second PCR of roughly 6 to 12 cycles. TCRdb analysed the 5' RACE reads with MiXCR anew, one entry per CDR3 protein. This sample has 920,000 or so distinct CDR3 sequences, with around 43% found just once. Sequencing was carried out using blood. These TCRs come from a woman aged 55-75 years in good health.

The CDR3 DNA reads TGTGCCAGCAGCTTCGGGCAGGCGGAGGAGCAGTACTTC. This sequence encodes CASSFGQAEEQYF. V gene TRBV7-9 combines with J gene TRBJ2-7; D is uncertain. In germline, CDR1 is SEHNR, CDR2 FQNEAQ (reference sequence). The CDR3 has 13 amino acids. Deletions cut 3 bases from V and 7 bases from J, with 13 bases between.

This clonotype appeared many times. The chain employs TRBV11-2 and TRBJ2-5, with D perhaps TRBD1 (5 bases). In germline, CDR1 is SGHAT, CDR2 FQNNGV. This CDR3 comprises 13 residues. The germline V and J ends were trimmed by 3 bases and 2 bases, with 7 bases remaining between them. CDR3 region: CASSLTAQETQYF. CDR3 nucleotides: TGTGCCAGCAGCTTGACAGCACAAGAGACCCAGTACTTC.

The chain recombines TRBV20-1 with TRBJ2-1, with 11 bases that match TRBD2. Germline V gene sequence: CDR1 DFQATT, CDR2 SNEGSKA (reference sequence). CDR3 length equals 15 residues. The J segment lost 7 bases and the V segment lost 1 base, leaving 6 bases of the junction unmatched. CDR3 in DNA: TGCAGTGCTAGAGCCCCTAGCGGGAGGAGTAATGAGCAGTTCTTC. Translation: CSARAPSGRSNEQFF.

The chain joins TRBV6-1 to TRBJ1-3, with D uncertain. Germline-derived CDR1 and CDR2 are MNHNS and SASEGT. CDR3 length: 16 residues. Trimming took off 3 bases at V and 1 base at J, with 13 bases between the two ends. CDR3 bases: TGTGCCAGCAGTGACCGGGCCACCTCTTCTGGAAACACCATATATTTT. It translates to CASSDRATSSGNTIYF.

The chain joins TRBV29-1 to TRBJ2-3; 8 bases match TRBD1. The CDR3 has 18 amino acids. V gave up 7 bases and J gave up 0 bases; unmatched junction bases: 18. The germline V gene encodes CDR1 SQVTM and CDR2 ANQGSEA. The CDR3 region has the DNA TGCAGCGCCAGTCAGGAGGACAGGGCCCTCCTAAGCACAGATACGCAGTATTTT. It is translated as CSASQEDRALLSTDTQYF.

The chain links TRBV3-1 to TRBJ2-5; the match to TRBD1 covers 7 bases. This CDR3 has 15 residues. Trimming cost V 4 bases and J 1 base; bases outside gene matches: 6. Germline V lookup: CDR1 LGHDT, CDR2 YNNKEL (reference sequence). CDR3 coding DNA: TGTGCCAGCAGCCGGACCGGGACAGCCCAAGAGACCCAGTACTTC. Translating gives CASSRTGTAQETQYF.

The rearrangement links TRBV20-1 to TRBJ1-6, with 7 bases fitting TRBD1. CDR3 length equals 15 residues. The J segment lost 13 bases and the V segment lost 5 bases, leaving 17 bases of the junction unmatched. CDR1 and CDR2 (germline): DFQATT, SNEGSKA (reference sequence). CDR3 residues: CSAQGSRQGYFPLHF. CDR3 sequence (DNA): TGCAGTGCTCAAGGGTCCCGACAGGGTTATTTCCCCCTCCACTTT.

This clonotype came up a few times. V is TRBV29-1 and J is TRBJ1-1; D ambiguous. The CDR3 is made up of 14 amino acids. In germline, CDR1 is SQVTM, CDR2 ANQGSEA. V gave up 6 bases and J gave up 1 base, with 15 bases separating them. The CDR3 DNA sequence: TGCAGCGTCTCCTCGACGGGGAGGAACACTGAAGCTTTCTTT. Translation gives CSVSSTGRNTEAFF.

This clonotype has just a few counts. The chain employs TRBV6-5 and TRBJ2-3; weak D call: TRBD2 (6 bases). The CDR3 loop spans 14 amino acids. Germline V CDR1 and CDR2: MNHEY, SVGAGI. The V and J ends lost 3 bases and 0 bases respectively, with 7 bases between them. CDR3 in amino acids: CASSYAGSTDTQYF. CDR3 DNA: TGTGCCAGCAGTTATGCGGGAAGCACAGATACGCAGTATTTT.